The rows below give T cell receptor beta chains drawn from one sample of a study of CXCR3-negative and CXCR3-positive naive CD8 T cells. No DNA is given; TCRdb re-called the 5' RACE reads and lists each CDR3 protein once. This sample's table has 150,000 to 170,000 distinct CDR3 sequences. The sequenced material came from naive CXCR3+ CD8+ T cells from blood. These receptors originate from a human donor in good health. Some clones in this sample may be carry-over from other donors' samples. Each CDR3 is given with its conserved first and last residue.

TRBJ2-7 | TRBV12-3/TRBV12-4 | CASSFIGVDEQYF
TRBJ2-1 | TRBV7-3 | CASSLYPGQGAENEQFF
TRBJ2-1 | TRBV29-1 | CSVEGGGGIWIF
TRBJ1-1 | TRBV19 | CATETGSGGTEAFF
TRBJ2-7 | TRBV15 | CATSREDSSYEQYF
TRBJ2-5 | TRBV29-1 | CSVEGTGDETQYF
TRBJ2-3 | TRBV4-2 | CASSGSGTSVPDTQYF
TRBJ2-7 | TRBV7-8 | CASSPGQGSREQYF
TRBJ2-7 | TRBV7-9 | CASSLDDTTYEQYF
TRBJ2-5 | TRBV7-9 | CASSDREATETQYF
TRBJ2-7 | TRBV7-6 | CASSPDVESYEQYF
TRBJ1-1 | TRBV29-1 | CSVGNSRAETEAFF
TRBJ2-2 | TRBV11-1 | CASSVERAGELFF
TRBJ2-7 | TRBV29-1 | CSFLLAGTYEQYF
TRBJ2-7 | TRBV29-1 | CSVEDGTGGLEQYF
TRBJ2-7 | TRBV6-6 | CASSYWAGSYEQYF
TRBJ2-7 | TRBV5-1 | CASSLEGRQVDEQYF
TRBJ2-3 | TRBV9 | CASSDKLAGWTDTQYF
TRBJ2-1 | TRBV29-1 | CSVETGLVNEQFF
TRBJ1-1 | TRBV4-2 | CASSQAVGTEAFF
TRBJ2-7 | TRBV7-3 | CASTTAYRGYTPYEQYF
TRBJ2-2 | TRBV21-1 | CASSKVFPQGQNTGELFF
TRBJ1-4 | TRBV14 | CASSRTGGEKLFF
TRBJ1-1 | TRBV7-2 | CASSWTGVRTEAFF
TRBJ1-5 | TRBV12-3/TRBV12-4 | CASSFPDGLGQPQHF
TRBJ1-1 | TRBV4-1 | CASSLRDRGPTEAFF
TRBJ1-2 | TRBV9 | CASSVALEDTNYGYTF
TRBJ2-2 | TRBV9 | CASSAGTSGRTGELFF
TRBJ1-3 | TRBV12-3/TRBV12-4 | CASRVFGLGDLSGNTIYF
TRBJ2-3 | TRBV2 | CASSEGNQGTDTQYF
TRBJ2-3 | TRBV4-2 | CASSQDLSFSTDTQYF
TRBJ1-5 | TRBV4-1 | CASSQDSGDGNQPQHF
TRBJ1-1 | TRBV19 | CASTGGQGPYANTEAFF
TRBJ2-3 | TRBV12-5 | CATGGDRSSPDTQYF
TRBJ2-5 | TRBV28 | CASSATDREWETQYF
TRBJ2-1 | TRBV9 | CASSIQDRFSDEQFF
TRBJ1-5 | TRBV4-3 | CASSQDRGRNQPQHF
TRBJ2-6 | TRBV7-9 | CASSSQLGSASGANVLTF
TRBJ1-5 | TRBV5-1 | CASSLQGRSNQPQHF